This TCR beta chain appears in the sequencing data of a study of human T cells and chemical hapten exposure. For the study at large: 2% DPC applied to a roughly 2 cm by roughly 2 cm arm area sensitized donors.

Ten or more counts support this clonotype. The CDR3 length is 12 residues. Germline V gene data show CDR1 as DFQATT and CDR2 as SNEGSKA (reference sequence). Trimming pared 4 bases from V and 0 bases from J, leaving 6 bases between. TCRdb re-derived calls from the RACE reads in MiXCR, one entry per CDR3 protein. Of 70,000 to 75,000 distinct CDR3 sequences in the sample, around 30% were seen once. The sample's time point: patch test 1, 2 weeks after DPC sensitization. Treatment described: therapeutic diphenylcyclopropenone sensitization with weekly scalp DPC. This clonotype originated in a middle-aged man with alopecia areata. Some clones in this sample may be carry-over from other donors' samples. The chain links TRBV20-1 to TRBJ1-1; D gene uncertain. This sample comprised whole blood, obtained in connection with sensitization to the hapten diphenylcyclopropenone (DPC). The CDR3, as DNA: TGCAGTGCTAAAGGGATGAACACTGAAGCTTTCTTT. Its translation: CSAKGMNTEAFF.